Below, 2 T cell receptor beta chains from the same sample are listed, as sequenced in a study of blood T cell repertoires in COVID-19. Generated by immunoSEQ multiplex PCR, the TCRdb table keeps only in-frame clones and is missing some. The profile shows roughly 120,000 clones, about 85% of them singletons. Sequences were obtained from peripheral blood. The receptors stem from a woman of 80 years or more with COVID-19, enrolled during active disease.

The chain combines TRBV24-1 with TRBJ2-7; 9 bases agree with TRBD1. The CDR3 extends over 15 amino acids. Germline V lookup: CDR1 KGHDR, CDR2 SFDVKD. V was clipped by 4 bases and J by 5 bases; unmatched bases: 8. CDR3 nucleotide sequence: TGTGCCACCAGTGACCCAAGGGGGACAGGGAACGAGCAGTACTTC. Translation: CATSDPRGTGNEQYF.

This clone was seen once. This sequence joins TRBV11-2 and TRBJ2-7, with D perhaps TRBD2 (5 bases). The ends were cut back, 3 bases at V and 6 bases at J, with 18 bases in the middle. This CDR3 contains 15 residues. Germline CDR1 and CDR2: SGHAT and FQNNGV. In nucleotides, the CDR3 is TGTGCCAGCAGCTTGGTCTCGGGTAAAGCGGCCGAGCAGTACTTC. Protein: CASSLVSGKAAEQYF. Full variable domain (missing parts from reference TRBV11-2 and TRBJ2-7): EAGVAQSPRYKIIEKRQSVAFWCNPISGHATLYWYQQILGQGPKLLIQFQNNGVVDDSQLPKDRFSAERLKGVDSTLKIQPAKLEDSAVYLCASSLVSGKAAEQYFGPGTRLTVT.